The 27 T cell receptor beta chains reported below all come from one sample, sequenced in a study of blood T cell repertoires in COVID-19. This table comes from immunoSEQ multiplex PCR, and its TCRdb copy is limited to in-frame clones, with some not included. The sample carries 150,000 to 200,000 clones, more than 90% recorded once. Input material: peripheral blood. These receptors originate from a man aged 55 to 70 with active or convalescent COVID-19.

This rearrangement joins TRBV7-9 to TRBJ1-1; the D is unclear. CDR3 size: 16 residues. The V end was cut by 8 bases, the J end by 0 bases, with 19 bases between. Per germline, CDR1 SEHNR and CDR2 FQNEAQ (reference sequence). CDR3 residues: CASLPGRTIMNTEAFF. The CDR3 DNA reads TGTGCCAGCTTACCGGGAAGGACTATCATGAACACTGAAGCTTTCTTT.

V gene TRBV6-5 combines with J gene TRBJ1-1; D is uncertain. CDR1 MNHEY and CDR2 SVGAGI come from the germline V gene. This CDR3 region has 13 residues. Trimming left V 2 bases short and J 8 bases short, with 12 bases between. The CDR3 loop reads CASSYLGLPEAFF. The CDR3, as DNA: TGTGCCAGCAGTTACCTGGGCCTGCCCGAAGCTTTCTTT.

This sequence joins TRBV7-2 and TRBJ1-2; no firm D call. The germline CDR1 and CDR2 sequences are SGHTA and FQGNSA. Trimming pared 1 base from V and 8 bases from J, leaving 5 bases between. The CDR3 is made up of 11 amino acids. The CDR3 spells CASSLVEGYTF. CDR3 sequence (DNA): TGTGCCAGCAGCTTAGTAGAGGGCTACACCTTC.

This chain connects TRBV20-1 to TRBJ2-7; tentatively, D is TRBD2 (5 bases). Trimming removed 3 bases from V and 0 bases from J, with 12 bases in between. Germline lookup yields CDR1 DFQATT and CDR2 SNEGSKA (reference sequence). CDR3 length: 14 amino acids. Here the CDR3 DNA reads TGCAGTGCTAGTCTGGCGGGCCGCTCCTACGAGCAGTACTTC. Translation: CSASLAGRSYEQYF.

The chain carries TRBV19 and TRBJ2-3; no reliable D call. Deletions cut 3 bases from V and 4 bases from J, with 8 bases between. Germline V gene sequence: CDR1 LNHDA, CDR2 SQIVND (reference sequence). The CDR3 has 13 residues. The CDR3 DNA reads as TGTGCCAGTAGTATCCAGGTAGCAGATACGCAGTATTTT. Translating it yields CASSIQVADTQYF. Combining the CDR3 with reference TRBV19 and TRBJ2-3 gives the whole variable domain DGGITQSPKYLFRKEGQNVTLSCEQNLNHDAMYWYRQDPGQGLRLIYYSQIVNDFQKGDIAEGYSVSREKKESFPLTVTSAQKNPTAFYLCASSIQVADTQYFGPGTRLTVL.

The chain uses TRBV10-3 and TRBJ1-1, with D possibly TRBD1 on 6 matching bases. Germline V lookup: CDR1 ENHRY, CDR2 SYGVKD. The CDR3 contains 15 residues. Trimming took off 7 bases at V and 1 base at J, with 16 bases between the two ends. The chain's CDR3 is CAIKGGTQGNTEAFF. The CDR3 region has the DNA TGTGCCATCAAAGGGGGAACACAGGGGAACACTGAAGCTTTCTTT.

The V call is TRBV7-9, the J call TRBJ1-5, with D unclear. The germline V gene has CDR1 SEHNR and CDR2 FQNEAQ (reference sequence). This CDR3 is 14 amino acids long. The V and J ends lost 7 bases and 5 bases respectively, with 15 bases between them. This CDR3 reads CASTLTGSDQPQHF. The CDR3 DNA reads as TGTGCCAGCACCTTGACGGGTTCCGATCAGCCCCAGCATTTT.

V gene TRBV3-1 (or the pseudogene TRBV3-2) combines with J gene TRBJ1-1, with D unclear. The CDR3 spans 16 residues. Germline V lookup: CDR1 LGHDT, CDR2 YNNKEL (reference sequence). Trimming removed 4 bases from V and 1 base from J, with 16 bases in between. CDR3 DNA sequence: TGTGCCAGCAGCCTGAATGCCTTGGCCAGGAACACTGAAGCTTTCTTT. Encoded protein: CASSLNALARNTEAFF.

V usage is TRBV5-1 and J usage is TRBJ2-1; D might be TRBD2 (6 bases). The V gene lost 4 bases and the J gene lost 7 bases, with 9 bases spanning the gap. This CDR3 spans 12 amino acids. Germline V gives CDR1 SGHRS, CDR2 YFSETQ. DNA for the CDR3: TGCGCCAGCAGCGGGACTGGGAATGAGCAGTTCTTC. Residues: CASSGTGNEQFF.

The CDR3 DNA is TGCGCCAGCAGCTCGGGGACAGGAGCTTTCAGGGGGGAGACCCAGTACTTC. Translation: CASSSGTGAFRGETQYF. V is TRBV5-1 and J is TRBJ2-5; 8 nucleotides align to TRBD1. Germline loops: CDR1 SGHRS, CDR2 YFSETQ. The junction had 15 bases not matched to a gene; V was cut back by 3 bases and J by 5 bases. CDR3 length equals 17 residues.

This chain uses TRBV6-5 with TRBJ2-7; D possibly corresponds to TRBD1 (7 bases). Trimming took 5 bases from V and 3 from J, leaving 17 bases between them. CDR1 and CDR2 from the germline V gene are MNHEY and SVGAGI. CDR3 length: 15 residues. CDR3 sequence: CASSPGGGPYYEQYF. CDR3 bases: TGTGCCAGCAGTCCTGGAGGGGGCCCCTACTACGAGCAGTACTTC.

The V and J genes are TRBV9 and TRBJ1-2; 8 bases are a match to TRBD1. This CDR3 contains 14 residues. The V gene's germline CDR1 is SGDLS and CDR2 YYNGEE. The V segment lost 3 bases and the J segment 7 bases; nucleotides outside the gene matches: 8. The CDR3 DNA reads as TGTGCCAGCAGCGCCATGGACAGGGTAGGTGGCTACACCTTC. Translating it yields CASSAMDRVGGYTF.

This chain uses TRBV7-6 with TRBJ1-2, with TRBD1 matching over 7 bases. This CDR3 contains 17 residues. V shed 5 bases, J shed 5 bases, and the junction held 17 bases outside the gene matches. Germline CDR1 and CDR2: SGHVS and FNYEAQ. The CDR3 bases are TGTGCCAGCAGCCCACGGGACAGCCTCCTCGCGATATATGGCTACACCTTC. Protein: CASSPRDSLLAIYGYTF. The full variable domain, completed using reference TRBV7-6 and TRBJ1-2, is GAGVSQSPRYKVTKRGQDVALRCDPISGHVSLYWYRQALGQGPEFLTYFNYEAQQDKSGLPNDRFSAERPEGSISTLTIQRTEQRDSAMYRCASSPRDSLLAIYGYTFGSGTRLTVV.

This chain uses TRBV6-5 with TRBJ1-3; no reliable D call. Germline loops: CDR1 MNHEY, CDR2 SVGAGI. V was shortened by 5 bases and J by 2 bases, with 13 bases between the two germline ends. The CDR3 is 15 residues long. The CDR3 region is CASSPLWLAGNTIYF. CDR3 DNA sequence: TGTGCCAGCAGTCCCCTATGGTTAGCTGGAAACACCATATATTTT.

The chain combines TRBV5-1 with TRBJ1-1; the match to TRBD1 covers 7 bases. Germline CDR1 and CDR2: SGHRS and YFSETQ. V shed 2 bases and J 1 base; nucleotides not matched to a gene: 5. This CDR3 has 15 amino acids. CDR3 region: CASSFRTGENTEAFF. CDR3 bases: TGCGCCAGCAGCTTTCGTACAGGGGAGAACACTGAAGCTTTCTTT.

This chain uses TRBV6-5 with TRBJ2-3; 7 nucleotides align to TRBD2. This CDR3 comprises 12 residues. Germline loops: CDR1 MNHEY, CDR2 SVGAGI. J was trimmed by 2 bases and V by 8 bases; bases with no gene match: 1. This CDR3 is CASAGDTDTQYF. DNA for the CDR3: TGTGCCAGCGCGGGGGACACAGATACGCAGTATTTT.

The rearrangement joins TRBV4-1 to TRBJ2-1; 10 nucleotides match TRBD2. The V gene end was trimmed by 3 bases and the J gene end by 0 bases; junction bases not matched to a gene: 11. Per the germline V gene, CDR1 is MGHRA and CDR2 is YSYEKL. This CDR3 comprises 19 residues. CDR3 nucleotide sequence: TGCGCCAGCAGCCACACGGCTAGCGGGGGCGGGAGCTCCTACAATGAGCAGTTCTTC. Its protein product is CASSHTASGGGSSYNEQFF.

V usage is TRBV7-9 and J usage is TRBJ1-6; TRBD1 matches at 8 bases. The CDR3 consists of 14 residues. Trimming took 6 bases from V and 6 from J; bases not matched to a gene: 4. Germline V gives CDR1 SEHNR, CDR2 FQNEAQ (reference sequence). CDR3 loop: CASSSTGGNSPLHF. The CDR3 nucleotides read TGTGCCAGCAGTTCCACAGGGGGTAATTCACCCCTCCACTTT.

The chain has TRBV5-1 and TRBJ1-2; tentative D call: TRBD1 (6 bases). V was cut by 5 bases and J by 2 bases, with 7 bases left in between. CDR3 size: 12 residues. The V gene's germline CDR1 is SGHRS and CDR2 YFSETQ. The CDR3: CASRGTNYGYTF. CDR3 bases: TGCGCCAGCAGAGGGACAAACTATGGCTACACCTTC.

This chain uses TRBV2 with TRBJ1-6, with TRBD1 matching 8 bases. The CDR3 runs to 13 residues. From germline, CDR1 is SNHLY and CDR2 FYNNEI. Unmatched junction bases numbered 4, after V lost 8 bases and J lost 7 bases. The CDR3 coding sequence is TGTGCCAGCCTCAGGACAGGGAATTCACCCCTCCACTTT. Amino acid sequence: CASLRTGNSPLHF. Full variable domain (missing parts from reference TRBV2 and TRBJ1-6): EPEVTQTPSHQVTQMGQEVILRCVPISNHLYFYWYRQILGQKVEFLVSFYNNEISEKSEIFDDQFSVERPDGSNFTLKIRSTKLEDSAMYFCASLRTGNSPLHFGNGTRLTVT.

The rearrangement joins TRBV15 to TRBJ2-2; 8 nucleotides line up with TRBD1. This CDR3 spans 12 amino acids. With 6 bases clipped from V and 8 bases from J, the junction kept 2 bases outside the gene matches. The germline V gene encodes CDR1 LNHNV and CDR2 YYDKDF (reference sequence). CDR3 protein: CATRDREGELFF. The CDR3 DNA reads TGTGCCACCAGGGACAGGGAGGGGGAGCTGTTTTTT.

This clone was seen a handful of times. This chain links TRBV28 with TRBJ2-7; maybe TRBD2 (5 bases). V was shortened by 3 bases and J by 0 bases, with 12 bases between the two germline ends. Germline V gives CDR1 MDHEN, CDR2 SYDVKM. CDR3 length: 15 residues. The CDR3 DNA sequence: TGTGCCAGCAGTTTGACGGGAACTAGCTCCTACGAGCAGTACTTC. It yields the protein CASSLTGTSSYEQYF. The complete variable domain, with remaining parts taken from reference TRBV28 and TRBJ2-7, reads DVKVTQSSRYLVKRTGEKVFLECVQDMDHENMFWYRQDPGLGLRLIYFSYDVKMKEKGDIPEGYSVSREKKERFSLILESASTNQTSMYLCASSLTGTSSYEQYFGPGTRLTVT.

J is TRBJ1-4 and V is TRBV6-6; D unclear. CDR3 length equals 14 residues. Germline values: CDR1 MNHNY, CDR2 SVGAGI (reference sequence). Trimming removed 7 bases from V and 0 bases from J, with 9 bases in between. CDR3 DNA sequence: TGTGCCAGCACCCAGGAATCAACTAATGAAAAACTGTTTTTT. Its protein is CASTQESTNEKLFF.

The gene calls are TRBV19 and TRBJ1-2, with 7 bases lining up with TRBD1. CDR1 LNHDA and CDR2 SQIVND come from the germline V gene (reference sequence). V trimming: 3 bases; J trimming: 4 bases; junction bases outside the gene matches: 8. The CDR3 contains 15 residues. CDR3: CASSMIDRVGYGYTF. In DNA, the CDR3 is TGTGCCAGTAGTATGATCGACAGGGTGGGCTATGGCTACACCTTC.

V is TRBV29-1 and J is TRBJ1-1; D unclear. V lost 4 bases and J lost 1, with 7 bases in between. The CDR3 is 12 residues long. Germline CDR1 and CDR2: SQVTM and ANQGSEA. The CDR3, as DNA: TGCAGCGTTGGGGCCGCGAACACTGAAGCTTTCTTT. The encoded protein is CSVGAANTEAFF.

The chain joins TRBV19 to TRBJ1-6; 10 nucleotides align to TRBD1. With 6 bases clipped from V and 6 bases from J, the junction kept 2 bases outside the gene matches. The CDR3 extends over 14 amino acids. The germline V gene has CDR1 LNHDA and CDR2 SQIVND (reference sequence). The CDR3 sequence: CASSRDRGNSPLHF. As DNA, the CDR3 is TGTGCCAGTAGCCGGGACAGGGGTAATTCACCCCTCCACTTT.

The V gene is TRBV5-1, the J gene TRBJ2-5; 10 positions agree with TRBD1. CDR1 and CDR2 from the germline V gene are SGHRS and YFSETQ. With 4 bases clipped from V and 4 bases from J, the junction kept 4 bases outside the gene matches. The CDR3 has 14 amino acids. CDR3 in amino acids: CASSTGTGVETQYF. The CDR3 bases are TGCGCCAGCAGCACCGGGACAGGGGTAGAGACCCAGTACTTC.